Below, 14 T cell receptor beta chains from the same sample are listed, as sequenced in a study of blood T cell repertoires in COVID-19. TCRdb's copy holds only in-frame clones and misses some; the assay was immunoSEQ multiplex PCR. This table holds approximately 230,000 clones, 87% found once. The specimen was peripheral blood. The receptors were gathered from a man aged 18 to 30 with active or convalescent COVID-19.

The chain joins TRBV5-1 to TRBJ2-2; D perhaps matches TRBD2 (5 bases). Trimming took off 4 bases at V and 3 bases at J, with 10 bases between the two ends. Germline assignment: CDR1 SGHRS and CDR2 YFSETQ. This CDR3 has 14 residues. This CDR3 reads CASSRPEDTGELFF. CDR3 nucleotides: TGCGCCAGCAGCCGACCGGAGGACACCGGGGAGCTGTTTTTT.

This clone has just a few counts. This chain connects TRBV6-5 to TRBJ1-2, with TRBD1 matching 9 bases. Germline lookup yields CDR1 MNHEY and CDR2 SVGAGI. The CDR3 loop spans 16 amino acids. The V segment lost 0 bases and the J segment 5 bases; nucleotides outside the gene matches: 7. For the CDR3, the DNA is TGTGCCAGCAGTTACTCTGGGACAGGGCTGTTTTATGGCTACACCTTC. It is translated as CASSYSGTGLFYGYTF.

The genes are TRBV28 and TRBJ2-1; 12 bases are shared with TRBD2. Germline V gene data show CDR1 as MDHEN and CDR2 as SYDVKM. The CDR3 has 17 residues. Unmatched junction bases numbered 10, after V lost 3 bases and J lost 7 bases. The CDR3 protein is CASSFLSRLAGVNEQFF. Here the CDR3 DNA reads TGTGCCAGCAGTTTTTTGAGTAGACTAGCGGGAGTTAATGAGCAGTTCTTC.

V usage is TRBV9 and J usage is TRBJ2-2; possible D gene TRBD2, 6 bases. Per the germline V gene, CDR1 is SGDLS and CDR2 is YYNGEE. CDR3 length: 16 amino acids. V was shortened by 4 bases and J by 2 bases, with 15 bases between the two germline ends. The CDR3 DNA sequence: TGTGCCAGCAGCCCATTAGGTAGCGGTAACACCGGGGAGCTGTTTTTT. The encoded protein is CASSPLGSGNTGELFF.

Worth noting for this clone: Sequence at one end of the junction differs from germline and may be a read error. The rearrangement links TRBV6-6 to TRBJ2-7; 8 bases align to TRBD2. The CDR3 is 12 amino acids. Germline V gene lookup returns CDR1 MNHNY and CDR2 SVGAGI (reference sequence). DNA of the CDR3: TGTGCCAGCAGTTACCTCGGGGGGGAGGAATCCTTC. Encoded protein: CASSYLGGEESF.

The chain joins TRBV6-5 to TRBJ1-2; D gene ambiguous. In germline, CDR1 is MNHEY, CDR2 SVGAGI. V was cut by 0 bases and J by 10 bases, with 15 bases left in between. CDR3 length: 14 residues. The CDR3 loop reads CASSYSWTAKDYTF. The CDR3 region has the DNA TGTGCCAGCAGTTACTCCTGGACTGCAAAAGACTACACCTTC.

The chain links TRBV9 to TRBJ2-7; 8 bases line up with TRBD2. Trimming at V came to 3 bases and at J to 6 bases, leaving 17 bases not matched to a gene. This CDR3 contains 17 residues. Germline CDR1 SGDLS, CDR2 YYNGEE. The CDR3 DNA sequence: TGTGCCAGCAGCGGCCACGTGTGCGGGCGGGGGGATTGCGAGCAGTACTTC. Protein: CASSGHVCGRGDCEQYF.

V and J are TRBV19 and TRBJ1-2, with D perhaps matching TRBD1 (6 bases). The CDR3 extends over 14 amino acids. Trimming cost V 9 bases and J 2 bases, with 16 bases left between them. The germline gives CDR1 LNHDA, CDR2 SQIVND (reference sequence). CDR3 sequence (DNA): TGTGCCAGCCACTACGGGACAAAGAACTATGGCTACACCTTC. Protein sequence: CASHYGTKNYGYTF.

This rearrangement joins TRBV19 to TRBJ2-3, with a weak D call TRBD2 (6 bases). Trimming shortened V by 5 bases and J by 6 bases, and 24 bases separated the two germline ends. Germline lookup yields CDR1 LNHDA and CDR2 SQIVND (reference sequence). There are 17 residues in the CDR3. CDR3 coding DNA: TGTGCCAGTAGTCATTTTACCGGGGGAGAAAGCGACGATACGCAGTATTTT. Translated, it gives CASSHFTGGESDDTQYF.

This clone was picked up one time. CDR3 sequence (DNA): TGTGCCAGCAGTTTAGGGGGATGGACAGACTATGGCTACACCTTC. It translates to CASSLGGWTDYGYTF. V and J are TRBV28 and TRBJ1-2; the D gene is possibly TRBD1 (6 bases). CDR1 is MDHEN, CDR2 SYDVKM, per germline. This CDR3 is 15 amino acids long. The V and J ends lost 2 bases and 3 bases respectively, with 13 bases between them.

This chain joins TRBV27 and TRBJ1-6; D ambiguous. The CDR3 totals 14 residues. Trimming took 2 bases from V and 6 from J, leaving 8 bases between them. Germline CDR1 and CDR2: MNHEY and SMNVEV (reference sequence). CDR3 DNA sequence: TGTGCCAGCAGTTTAGCGGTCAGTAATTCACCCCTCCACTTT. Protein product: CASSLAVSNSPLHF.

The chain recombines TRBV29-1 with TRBJ2-3, with 9 bases aligning to TRBD2. Germline CDR1 SQVTM, CDR2 ANQGSEA. With V trimmed by 4 bases and J by 6 bases, 17 bases remained unmatched. CDR3 length: 17 amino acids. The CDR3 region is CSVAGGYAGGSSDTQYF. CDR3 DNA: TGCAGCGTTGCCGGTGGCTACGCGGGAGGGTCTAGCGATACGCAGTATTTT.

The CDR3 DNA sequence: TGTGCCAGCAGTACGTATAGTGAAGCTTTCTTT. Translated, it gives CASSTYSEAFF. The chain recombines TRBV6-5 with TRBJ1-1; no clear D. Trimming stripped 5 bases from V and 7 bases from J, with 8 bases between. The CDR3 runs 11 residues. CDR1 and CDR2 from the germline V gene are MNHEY and SVGAGI.

The chain uses TRBV5-1 and TRBJ2-3; 8 bases fit TRBD1. Germline lookup yields CDR1 SGHRS and CDR2 YFSETQ. The trim removed 4 bases at V and 1 base at J, leaving 8 bases unmatched. CDR3 length: 16 residues. CDR3 DNA: TGCGCCAGCAGCGTCGGACAGGGCGGCGGCACAGATACGCAGTATTTT. As protein: CASSVGQGGGTDTQYF.